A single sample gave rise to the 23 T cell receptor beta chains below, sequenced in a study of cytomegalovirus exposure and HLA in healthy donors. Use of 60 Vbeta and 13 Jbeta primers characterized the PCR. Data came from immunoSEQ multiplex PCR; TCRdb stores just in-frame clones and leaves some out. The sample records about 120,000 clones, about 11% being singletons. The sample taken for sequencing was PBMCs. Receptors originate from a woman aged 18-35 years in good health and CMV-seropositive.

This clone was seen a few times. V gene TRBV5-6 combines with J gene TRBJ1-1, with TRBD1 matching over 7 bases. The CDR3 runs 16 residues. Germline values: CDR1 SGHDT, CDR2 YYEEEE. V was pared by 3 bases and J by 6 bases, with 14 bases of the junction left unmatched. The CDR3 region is CASSYWDSIPSAEAFF. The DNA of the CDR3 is TGTGCCAGCAGCTATTGGGACAGCATTCCCTCGGCTGAAGCTTTCTTT.

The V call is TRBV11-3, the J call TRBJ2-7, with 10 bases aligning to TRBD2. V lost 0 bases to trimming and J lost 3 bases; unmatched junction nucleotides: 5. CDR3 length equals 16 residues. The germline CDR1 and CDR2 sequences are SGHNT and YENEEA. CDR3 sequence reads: CASSLDLSGRGYEQYF. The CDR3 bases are TGTGCCAGCAGCTTAGACCTAAGCGGGAGGGGCTACGAGCAGTACTTC.

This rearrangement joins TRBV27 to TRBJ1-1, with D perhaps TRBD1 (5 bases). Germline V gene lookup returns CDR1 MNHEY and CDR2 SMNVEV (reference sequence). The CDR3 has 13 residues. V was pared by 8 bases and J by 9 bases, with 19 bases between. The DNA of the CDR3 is TGTGCCAGCCAACAGTCAGGGTATGGTAAAGCTTTCTTT. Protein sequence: CASQQSGYGKAFF.

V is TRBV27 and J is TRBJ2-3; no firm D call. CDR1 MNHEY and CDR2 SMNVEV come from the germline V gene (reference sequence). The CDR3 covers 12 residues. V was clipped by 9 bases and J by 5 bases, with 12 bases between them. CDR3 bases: TGTGCCAGTCGGTCGGCTAGAGATACGCAGTATTTT. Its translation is CASRSARDTQYF.

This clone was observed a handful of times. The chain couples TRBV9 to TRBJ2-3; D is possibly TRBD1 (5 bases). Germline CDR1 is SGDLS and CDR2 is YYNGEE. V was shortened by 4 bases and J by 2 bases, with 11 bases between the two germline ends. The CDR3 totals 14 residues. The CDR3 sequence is CASSPGRNTDTQYF. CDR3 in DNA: TGTGCCAGCAGCCCAGGGCGAAACACAGATACGCAGTATTTT.

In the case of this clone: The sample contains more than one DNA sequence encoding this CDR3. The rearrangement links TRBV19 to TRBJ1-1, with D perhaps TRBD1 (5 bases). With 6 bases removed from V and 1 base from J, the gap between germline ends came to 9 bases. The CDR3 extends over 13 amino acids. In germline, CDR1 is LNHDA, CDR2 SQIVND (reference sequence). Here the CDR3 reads CASRNQGNTEAFF. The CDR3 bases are TGTGCCAGTAGGAATCAGGGGAACACTGAAGCTTTCTTT.

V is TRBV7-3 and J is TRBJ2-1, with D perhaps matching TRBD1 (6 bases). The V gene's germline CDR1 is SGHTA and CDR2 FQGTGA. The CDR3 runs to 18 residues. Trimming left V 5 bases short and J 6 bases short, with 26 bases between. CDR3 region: CASSPNGATGLGGNEQFF. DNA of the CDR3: TGTGCCAGCAGCCCAAACGGCGCGACAGGCTTAGGTGGCAATGAGCAGTTCTTC.

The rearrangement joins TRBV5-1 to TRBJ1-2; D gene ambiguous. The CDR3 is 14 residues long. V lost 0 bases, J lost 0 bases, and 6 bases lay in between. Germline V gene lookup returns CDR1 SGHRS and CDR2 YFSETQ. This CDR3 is CASSLDFTNYGYTF. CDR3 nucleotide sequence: TGCGCCAGCAGCTTGGATTTCACTAACTATGGCTACACCTTC.

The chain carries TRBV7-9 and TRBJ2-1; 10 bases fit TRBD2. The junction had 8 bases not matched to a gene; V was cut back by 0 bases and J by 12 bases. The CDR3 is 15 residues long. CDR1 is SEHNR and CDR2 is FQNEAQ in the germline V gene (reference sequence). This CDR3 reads CASSLALAGEEWQFF. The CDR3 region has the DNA TGTGCCAGCAGCTTAGCGCTAGCGGGAGAGGAATGGCAGTTCTTC.

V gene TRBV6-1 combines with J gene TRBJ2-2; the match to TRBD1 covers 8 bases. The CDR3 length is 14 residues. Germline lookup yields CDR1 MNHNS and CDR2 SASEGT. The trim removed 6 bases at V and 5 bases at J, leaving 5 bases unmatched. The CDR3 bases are TGTGCCAGCAGGCAGGGGGCAGAGACCGGGGAGCTGTTTTTT. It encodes CASRQGAETGELFF.

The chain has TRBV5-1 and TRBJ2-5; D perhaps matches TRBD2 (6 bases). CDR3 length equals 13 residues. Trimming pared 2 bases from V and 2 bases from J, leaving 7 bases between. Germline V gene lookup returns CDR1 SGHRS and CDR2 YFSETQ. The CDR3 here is CASSFGGQETQYF. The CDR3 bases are TGCGCCAGCAGCTTCGGGGGTCAAGAGACCCAGTACTTC.

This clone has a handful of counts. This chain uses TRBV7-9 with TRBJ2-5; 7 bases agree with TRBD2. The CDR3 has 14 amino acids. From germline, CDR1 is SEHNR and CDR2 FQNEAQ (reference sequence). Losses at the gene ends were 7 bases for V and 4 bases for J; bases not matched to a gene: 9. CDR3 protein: CASNPSGTTETQYF. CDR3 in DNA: TGTGCCAGCAACCCTTCCGGGACTACAGAGACCCAGTACTTC. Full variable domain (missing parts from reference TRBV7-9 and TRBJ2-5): DTGVSQNPRHKITKRGQNVTFRCDPISEHNRLYWYRQTLGQGPEFLTYFQNEAQLEKSRLLSDRFSAERPKGSFSTLEIQRTEQGDSAMYLCASNPSGTTETQYFGPGTRLLVL.

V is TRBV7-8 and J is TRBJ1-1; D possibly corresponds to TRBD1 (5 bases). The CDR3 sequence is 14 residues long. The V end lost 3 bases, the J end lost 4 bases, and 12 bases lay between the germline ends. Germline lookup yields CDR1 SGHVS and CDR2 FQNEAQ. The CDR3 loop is CASSFQGGSTEAFF. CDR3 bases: TGTGCCAGCAGCTTTCAGGGCGGATCCACTGAAGCTTTCTTT.

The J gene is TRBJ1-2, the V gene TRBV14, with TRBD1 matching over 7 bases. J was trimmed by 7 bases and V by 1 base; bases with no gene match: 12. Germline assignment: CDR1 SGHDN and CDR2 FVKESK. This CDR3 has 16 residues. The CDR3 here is CASSQVGATGNRGYTF. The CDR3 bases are TGTGCCAGCAGCCAAGTTGGGGCGACAGGGAATCGTGGCTACACCTTC.

DNA for the CDR3: TGTGCCAGCAGGGGAGGGGGGGGGAACTCTGGAAACACCATATATTTT. It yields the protein CASRGGGGNSGNTIYF. The chain is built from TRBV28 and TRBJ1-3, with a possible D match to TRBD1 (6 bases). V lost 6 bases and J lost 0, with 15 bases in between. Germline V gene sequence: CDR1 MDHEN, CDR2 SYDVKM. The CDR3 is 16 residues long. Together with reference TRBV28 and TRBJ1-3, the CDR3 gives the full variable domain: DVKVTQSSRYLVKRTGEKVFLECVQDMDHENMFWYRQDPGLGLRLIYFSYDVKMKEKGDIPEGYSVSREKKERFSLILESASTNQTSMYLCASRGGGGNSGNTIYFGEGSWLTVV.

CDR3 protein: CASSLVPSRDTQYF. The CDR3 region has the DNA TGCGCCAGCAGCTTGGTTCCGTCTAGGGATACGCAGTATTTT. The gene calls are TRBV5-1 and TRBJ2-3; unclear D gene. V shed 0 bases and J shed 6 bases, with 11 bases lying between them. The CDR3 contains 14 residues. Germline CDR1 is SGHRS and CDR2 is YFSETQ.

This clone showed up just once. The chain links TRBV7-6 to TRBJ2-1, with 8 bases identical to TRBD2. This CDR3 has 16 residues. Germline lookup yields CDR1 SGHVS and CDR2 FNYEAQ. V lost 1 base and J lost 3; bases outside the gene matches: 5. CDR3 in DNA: TGTGCCAGCAGCTTAGGGACTAGCCTAAGCTACAATGAGCAGTTCTTC. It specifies CASSLGTSLSYNEQFF.

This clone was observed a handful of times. CDR3 sequence reads: CASSLERGNTEAFF. In DNA, the CDR3 is TGTGCCAGCAGCTTAGAACGAGGGAACACTGAAGCTTTCTTT. The rearrangement joins TRBV11-3 to TRBJ1-1; D is undetermined. This CDR3 spans 14 amino acids. The ends were cut back, 0 bases at V and 1 base at J, with 6 bases in the middle. Germline lookup yields CDR1 SGHNT and CDR2 YENEEA.

CDR3 coding DNA: TGTGCCAGCAGCTTCAGCGGGAGCCCGGCGGATACGCAGTATTTT. Translated: CASSFSGSPADTQYF. V gene TRBV7-3 combines with J gene TRBJ2-3; 8 bases agree with TRBD2. CDR1 and CDR2 (germline): SGHTA, FQGTGA. With V trimmed by 3 bases and J by 6 bases, 8 bases remained unmatched. The CDR3 has 15 amino acids.

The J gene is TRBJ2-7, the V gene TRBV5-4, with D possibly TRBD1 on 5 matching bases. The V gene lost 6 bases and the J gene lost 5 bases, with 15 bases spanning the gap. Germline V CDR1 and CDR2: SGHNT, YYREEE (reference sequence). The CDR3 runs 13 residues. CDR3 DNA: TGTGCCAGCAACAAACAGGATAAGGACGAGCAGTACTTC. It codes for CASNKQDKDEQYF.

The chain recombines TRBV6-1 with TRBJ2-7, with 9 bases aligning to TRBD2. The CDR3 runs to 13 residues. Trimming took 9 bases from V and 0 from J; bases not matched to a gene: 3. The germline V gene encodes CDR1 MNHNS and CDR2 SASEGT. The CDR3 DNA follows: TGTGCCAGTGCTAGCGGGAACTCCTACGAGCAGTACTTC. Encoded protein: CASASGNSYEQYF.

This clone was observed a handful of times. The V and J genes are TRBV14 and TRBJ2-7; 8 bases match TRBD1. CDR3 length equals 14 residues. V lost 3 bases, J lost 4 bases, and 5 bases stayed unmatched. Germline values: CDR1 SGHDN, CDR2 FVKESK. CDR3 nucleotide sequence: TGTGCCAGCAGCCATTCAGGGGGCATGTACGAGCAGTACTTC. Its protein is CASSHSGGMYEQYF.

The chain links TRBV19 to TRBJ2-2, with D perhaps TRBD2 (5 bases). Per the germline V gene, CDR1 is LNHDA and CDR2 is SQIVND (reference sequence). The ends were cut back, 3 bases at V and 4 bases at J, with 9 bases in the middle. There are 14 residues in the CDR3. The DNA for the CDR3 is TGTGCCAGTAGTATCGGGGTGACCACCGGGGAGCTGTTTTTT. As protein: CASSIGVTTGELFF.